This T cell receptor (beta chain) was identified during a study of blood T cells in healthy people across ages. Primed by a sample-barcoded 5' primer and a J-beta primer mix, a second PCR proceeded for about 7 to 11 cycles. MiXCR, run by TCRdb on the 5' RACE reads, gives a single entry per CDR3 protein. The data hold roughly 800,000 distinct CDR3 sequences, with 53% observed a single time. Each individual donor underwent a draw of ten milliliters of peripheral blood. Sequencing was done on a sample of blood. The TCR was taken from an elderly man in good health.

CDR3 coding DNA: TGTGCCAGCAGGGCAGGGTTCCCAGATACGCAGTATTTT. Its protein is CASRAGFPDTQYF. The V gene is TRBV28, the J gene TRBJ2-3; perhaps TRBD1 as D (5 bases). The CDR3 length is 13 residues. Trimming stripped 6 bases from V and 4 bases from J, with 11 bases between. Germline lookup yields CDR1 MDHEN and CDR2 SYDVKM.